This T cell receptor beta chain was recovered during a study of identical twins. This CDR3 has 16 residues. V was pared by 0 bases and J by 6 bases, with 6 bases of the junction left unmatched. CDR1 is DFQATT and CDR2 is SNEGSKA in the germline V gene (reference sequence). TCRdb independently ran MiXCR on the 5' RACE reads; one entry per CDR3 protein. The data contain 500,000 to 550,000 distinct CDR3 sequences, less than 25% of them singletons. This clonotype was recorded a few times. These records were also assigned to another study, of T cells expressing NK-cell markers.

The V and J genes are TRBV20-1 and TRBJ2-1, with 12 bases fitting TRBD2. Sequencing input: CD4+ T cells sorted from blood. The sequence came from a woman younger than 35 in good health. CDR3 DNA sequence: TGCAGTGCTAGAGATCCCCTAGCGGGGGGGTTCAATGAGCAGTTCTTC. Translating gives CSARDPLAGGFNEQFF.